Listed below are T cell receptor beta chains from one sample, sequenced in a study of blood T cells in healthy people across ages. One entry per CDR3 protein results from TCRdb running MiXCR on the 5' RACE reads. The repertoire consists of 800,000 to 950,000 distinct CDR3 sequences, with about 28% occurring once and the leading ten covering roughly 10%. These data were also reused for a study on T cells of mothers and their children.

Source material: blood. Receptor source: a woman aged 40 to 50 in good health. The CDR3 runs from the conserved cysteine through the conserved F or W. D genes are given only for firm matches. Part of the rows lack a size; the others show once, few, many or a class for expanded clones.

d_call | j_call | v_call | clone_size | cdr3_nt | cdr3_aa
. | TRBJ2-3 | TRBV6-5 | once | TGTGCCAGTAACCAAGGGGAGAAGAGCACAGATACGCAGTATTTT | CASNQGEKSTDTQYF
TRBD2 | TRBJ2-3 | TRBV7-2 | few | TGTGCCAGCAGCCCTTGGACTAGCGTTCGAGATACGCAGTATTTT | CASSPWTSVRDTQYF
. | TRBJ2-3 | TRBV3-1 | . | TGTGCCAGCAGCCAGGTGACTATGACAGATACGCAGTATTTT | CASSQVTMTDTQYF
TRBD1 | TRBJ2-1 | TRBV4-1 | many | TGCGCCAGCAGCTACCGGGACAGGGGGAGTAATGAGCAGTTCTTC | CASSYRDRGSNEQFF
. | TRBJ2-7 | TRBV5-1 | few | TGCGCCAGCAGCTTGGGACTGACAAGTCGCTCCTACGAGCAGTACTTC | CASSLGLTSRSYEQYF
TRBD1 | TRBJ2-7 | TRBV12-3/TRBV12-4 | many | TGTGCCAGCAGTTTATCGACAGGGGCCATACACGACGAGCAGTACTTC | CASSLSTGAIHDEQYF
TRBD1 | TRBJ2-7 | TRBV28 | . | TGTGCCAGCAGGAAGACAGGGGGCCCCTACGAGCAGTACTTC | CASRKTGGPYEQYF
. | TRBJ1-2 | TRBV6-5 | many | TGTGCCAGCAGTTACTCGGGCGGACGCTACACCTTC | CASSYSGGRYTF
. | TRBJ1-2 | TRBV11-2 | few | TGTGCCAGCAGCTTAGAAATCAGGGGCTATGGCTACACCTTC | CASSLEIRGYGYTF
. | TRBJ2-1 | TRBV25-1 | . | TGTGCCAGCAGTGTCAGAGGATATTATGAGCAGTTCTTC | CASSVRGYYEQFF
. | TRBJ2-3 | TRBV9 | . | TGTGCCAACAGCGCAGACGGCTGGCCAGATACGCAGTATTTT | CANSADGWPDTQYF
TRBD2 | TRBJ2-3 | TRBV5-1 | few | TGCGCCAGCTTCAACCTAGCGGGGGGCACAGATACGCAGTATTTT | CASFNLAGGTDTQYF
. | TRBJ1-5 | TRBV20-1 | few | TGCAGTGCTAGAGATTGGGGCAGGGAATTCGGCAATCAGCCCCAGCATTTT | CSARDWGREFGNQPQHF
TRBD2 | TRBJ2-1 | TRBV10-3 | many | TGTGCCATCAGTGAGAGCCTAGCGGGGGCCGGGGGTGAGCAGTTCTTC | CAISESLAGAGGEQFF
. | TRBJ2-7 | TRBV7-2 | . | TGTGCCGGCAGCGTCGGGGCCTACGAGCAGTACTTC | CAGSVGAYEQYF
TRBD1 | TRBJ2-4 | TRBV25-1 | few | TGTGCCAGCAGTGCCCCGACAGGGTCCGGGATGAAAAACATTCAGTACTTC | CASSAPTGSGMKNIQYF
. | TRBJ2-5 | TRBV29-1 | . | TGCAGCGTTGAATGGGGGGGCCTAAACAATGAGGGGTACTTC | CSVEWGGLNNEGYF
. | TRBJ1-2 | TRBV29-1 | . | TGCAGCGTTGAGGGCGGGGGGGAGCTCGTCTATGGCTACACCTTC | CSVEGGGELVYGYTF
. | TRBJ2-3 | TRBV20-1 | few | TGCAGTGCTAGCGGGGCCACAGATACGCAGTATTTT | CSASGATDTQYF
. | TRBJ1-2 | TRBV18 | few | TGTGCCAGCTCACGGCTACAGGGATCCCCTAACTATGGCTACACCTTC | CASSRLQGSPNYGYTF
. | TRBJ1-5 | TRBV6-2/TRBV6-3 | . | TGTGCCAGCAGCCAGGTCCCACGGCCCCAGCATTTT | CASSQVPRPQHF
. | TRBJ1-2 | TRBV5-5 | few | TGTGCCAGCAGCTCCACCTACGGGGACTATGGCTACACCTTC | CASSSTYGDYGYTF
. | TRBJ2-5 | TRBV15 | many | TGTGCCACCAGCAGAGCACGGAGAGCCCAAGAGACCCAGTACTTC | CATSRARRAQETQYF
TRBD1 | TRBJ1-2 | TRBV2 | . | TGTGCCAGCAGATTCGGTGACAGGGCGAGCTCCTATGACTACACCTTC | CASRFGDRASSYDYTF
TRBD1 | TRBJ2-7 | TRBV7-8 | few | TGTGCCAGCAGTCCTCGCTTCCGGGACAGGGGTATCGAGCAGTACTTC | CASSPRFRDRGIEQYF